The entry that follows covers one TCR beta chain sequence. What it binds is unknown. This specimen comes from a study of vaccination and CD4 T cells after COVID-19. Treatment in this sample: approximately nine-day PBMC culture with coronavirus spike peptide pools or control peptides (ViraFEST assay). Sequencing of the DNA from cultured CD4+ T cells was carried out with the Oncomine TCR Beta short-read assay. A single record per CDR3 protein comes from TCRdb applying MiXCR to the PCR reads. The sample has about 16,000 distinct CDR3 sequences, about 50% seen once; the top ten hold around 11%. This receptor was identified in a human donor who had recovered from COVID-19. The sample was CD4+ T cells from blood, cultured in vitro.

DNA of the CDR3: TGTGCCAGCAGCGGCGGCAGGGCCTACGAGCAGTACTTC. Encoded protein: CASSGGRAYEQYF. This chain joins TRBV7-9 and TRBJ2-7; tentatively, D is TRBD1 (5 bases). The ends were cut back, 5 bases at V and 2 bases at J, with 10 bases in the middle. CDR1 is SEHNR and CDR2 is FQNEAQ in the germline V gene (reference sequence). This CDR3 is 13 amino acids long. Using reference TRBV7-9 and TRBJ2-7 for the parts outside the CDR3, the full variable domain is DTGVSQNPRHKITKRGQNVTFRCDPISEHNRLYWYRQTLGQGPEFLTYFQNEAQLEKSRLLSDRFSAERPKGSFSTLEIQRTEQGDSAMYLCASSGGRAYEQYFGPGTRLTVT.